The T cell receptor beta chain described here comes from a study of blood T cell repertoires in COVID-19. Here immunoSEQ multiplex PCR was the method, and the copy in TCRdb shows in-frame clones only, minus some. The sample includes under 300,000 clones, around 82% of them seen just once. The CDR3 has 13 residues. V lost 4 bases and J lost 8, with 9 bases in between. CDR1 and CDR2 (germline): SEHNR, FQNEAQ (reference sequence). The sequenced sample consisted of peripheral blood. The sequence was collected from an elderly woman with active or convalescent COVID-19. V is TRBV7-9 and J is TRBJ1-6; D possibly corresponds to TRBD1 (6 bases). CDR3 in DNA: TGTGCCAGCAGCTCAGAGGGGGATTCACCCCTCCACTTT. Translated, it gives CASSSEGDSPLHF.